This TCR beta chain was identified during a study of CD8+ T cells in alopecia areata. Study at large: Treated patients were dosed with oral tofacitinib, taking 5 to 10 mg twice daily.

Sample treatment: oral pan-JAK inhibitor, 5-10 mg twice daily. The investigators collected lesional scalp punch biopsies and peripheral blood from alopecia areata patients. CD4+ and CD8+ T cells were sorted from PBMCs. RNA extraction was followed by reverse transcription into cDNA, which acted as the sequencing template. Measured with immunoSEQ multiplex PCR; TCRdb has only the in-frame clones, and not every one. The sample holds around 86,000 clones; around 70% are singletons and the top ten take roughly a sixth. Trimming took off 4 bases at V and 8 bases at J, with 14 bases between the two ends. The CDR3 is 13 residues long. Per the germline V gene, CDR1 is SGHDN and CDR2 is FVKESK.

This TCR derives from a human donor with alopecia areata. The material sequenced was CD8+ T cells sorted from blood, taken at week 44, from a patient treated with tofacitinib. V is TRBV14 and J is TRBJ1-1; D is unresolved. The CDR3 region has the DNA TGTGCCAGCAGCCGCACCTTTCGGGGAGAAGCTTTCTTT. Protein: CASSRTFRGEAFF.